The 22 T cell receptor beta chains below were found in one sample sequenced in a study of blood T cell repertoires in COVID-19. The data were produced by immunoSEQ multiplex PCR, yet TCRdb's version contains in-frame clones alone and is incomplete. The sample holds about 300,000 clones, roughly 89% seen once. The sequenced sample consisted of PBMCs or T cells enriched from blood (not recorded which). These TCRs come from a woman between 45 and 65 years old who had been exposed to COVID-19.

This clone was observed once. This chain uses TRBV19 with TRBJ2-3, with TRBD2 matching over 7 bases. The CDR3 extends over 15 amino acids. In germline, CDR1 is LNHDA, CDR2 SQIVND (reference sequence). Trimming took 3 bases from V and 3 from J; bases not matched to a gene: 6. CDR3 region: CASSMERGRTDTQYF. For the CDR3, the DNA is TGTGCCAGTAGTATGGAGCGGGGAAGGACAGATACGCAGTATTTT. Drawing the rest from reference TRBV19 and TRBJ2-3, the complete variable domain is DGGITQSPKYLFRKEGQNVTLSCEQNLNHDAMYWYRQDPGQGLRLIYYSQIVNDFQKGDIAEGYSVSREKKESFPLTVTSAQKNPTAFYLCASSMERGRTDTQYFGPGTRLTVL.

The chain couples TRBV14 to TRBJ2-5; 9 bases fit TRBD2. Germline trimming cut 4 bases from V and 5 bases from J; bases unmatched to any gene: 5. This CDR3 contains 14 residues. Germline V gene sequence: CDR1 SGHDN, CDR2 FVKESK. The CDR3 nucleotides read TGTGCCAGCAGCCGGGGACTAGCATCGGAGACCCAGTACTTC. Translated, it gives CASSRGLASETQYF.

The chain has TRBV7-8 and TRBJ2-7; 9 bases match TRBD1. The V gene's germline CDR1 is SGHVS and CDR2 FQNEAQ. Unmatched junction bases numbered 8, after V lost 0 bases and J lost 2 bases. CDR3 length equals 17 residues. For the CDR3, the DNA is TGTGCCAGCAGCTTAGCCATTGGACAGGGGACTACCTACGAGCAGTACTTC. This gives the protein CASSLAIGQGTTYEQYF.

J is TRBJ2-7 and V is TRBV7-9; D possibly corresponds to TRBD1 (5 bases). Germline values: CDR1 SEHNR, CDR2 FQNEAQ (reference sequence). Trimming shortened V by 5 bases and J by 5 bases, and 19 bases separated the two germline ends. This CDR3 comprises 15 residues. The CDR3 is CASSPYQGSENEQYF. CDR3 DNA sequence: TGTGCCAGCAGCCCGTACCAGGGATCTGAGAACGAGCAGTACTTC.

This clone was detected only a few times. V is TRBV27 and J is TRBJ2-7; TRBD1 aligns across 12 bases. V was clipped by 6 bases and J by 3 bases; unmatched bases: 6. The CDR3 consists of 15 residues. Germline CDR1 is MNHEY and CDR2 is SMNVEV (reference sequence). CDR3 amino acids: CASSTGQGAIYEQYF. CDR3 coding DNA: TGTGCCAGCAGCACGGGACAGGGGGCCATCTACGAGCAGTACTTC.

This clone was seen more than once but under ten times. The V call is TRBV6-5, the J call TRBJ1-1; no firm D call. The V and J ends lost 0 bases and 5 bases respectively, with 7 bases between them. There are 13 residues in the CDR3. CDR1 and CDR2 (germline): MNHEY, SVGAGI. CDR3 bases: TGTGCCAGCAGTTACTCGTCCCTGACTGAAGCTTTCTTT. It yields the protein CASSYSSLTEAFF.

This chain joins TRBV29-1 and TRBJ2-7, with TRBD1 matching 11 bases. Germline CDR1 and CDR2: SQVTM and ANQGSEA. The CDR3 is 13 residues long. V gave up 7 bases and J gave up 6 bases; unmatched junction bases: 8. The CDR3 protein is CSGGQGDVGEQYF. The CDR3 bases are TGCAGCGGGGGACAGGGGGATGTAGGCGAGCAGTACTTC.

The chain recombines TRBV28 with TRBJ2-2; no definite D call. The germline CDR1 and CDR2 sequences are MDHEN and SYDVKM. The V end was cut by 10 bases, the J end by 4 bases, with 13 bases between. The CDR3 totals 13 residues. The CDR3 coding sequence is TGTGCCACCAGGAGAGAACCCACCGGGGAGCTGTTTTTT. This gives the protein CATRREPTGELFF.

This chain uses TRBV20-1 with TRBJ2-4; 7 bases are a match to TRBD2. The CDR3 has 14 residues. With 3 bases clipped from V and 4 bases from J, the junction kept 6 bases outside the gene matches. Looked up from germline, CDR1 is DFQATT and CDR2 is SNEGSKA (reference sequence). As DNA, the CDR3 is TGCAGTGCTAGTGTCCAGGGAGGGAAAAACATTCAGTACTTC. This codes for CSASVQGGKNIQYF.

The chain uses TRBV19 and TRBJ1-6; no reliable D call. V was clipped by 3 bases and J by 10 bases, with 10 bases between them. CDR3 length equals 13 residues. Looked up from germline, CDR1 is LNHDA and CDR2 is SQIVND (reference sequence). CDR3 coding DNA: TGTGCCAGTAGTATCATAGACTCATCACCCCTCCACTTT. Its protein is CASSIIDSSPLHF.

In nucleotides, the CDR3 is TGTGCCAGCAGTTTTCGACAGGGGATTTCCTACGAGCAGTACTTC. Its translation is CASSFRQGISYEQYF. The V and J genes are TRBV6-5 and TRBJ2-7; TRBD1 matches at 8 bases. Germline trimming cut 4 bases from V and 1 base from J; bases unmatched to any gene: 6. The CDR3 spans 15 residues. Germline V gene lookup returns CDR1 MNHEY and CDR2 SVGAGI.

The V call is TRBV9, the J call TRBJ1-3; maybe TRBD1 (6 bases). Per the germline V gene, CDR1 is SGDLS and CDR2 is YYNGEE. This CDR3 is 18 amino acids long. The germline V and J ends were trimmed by 4 bases and 0 bases, with 20 bases remaining between them. For the CDR3, the DNA is TGTGCCAGCAGCCGAACTACCCAGGGGTTTGACTCTGGAAACACCATATATTTT. It codes for CASSRTTQGFDSGNTIYF.

The V and J genes are TRBV9 and TRBJ1-3; D remains unclear. CDR1 is SGDLS, CDR2 YYNGEE, per germline. Trimming removed 1 base at V and 2 bases at J, with 19 bases between. The CDR3 totals 18 residues. The chain's CDR3 is CASSVKEAGIGAGNTIYF. The CDR3 coding sequence is TGTGCCAGCAGCGTAAAGGAGGCGGGTATCGGAGCTGGAAACACCATATATTTT.

The J gene is TRBJ2-3, the V gene TRBV10-3; D uncertain. This CDR3 comprises 13 residues. Deletions cut 6 bases from V and 0 bases from J, with 7 bases between. The germline V gene has CDR1 ENHRY and CDR2 SYGVKD. CDR3 sequence: CAISTTSTDTQYF. The CDR3 nucleotides are TGTGCCATCAGCACGACTAGCACAGATACGCAGTATTTT.

The chain carries TRBV7-2 and TRBJ1-2; possible D gene TRBD1, 5 bases. The germline V gene encodes CDR1 SGHTA and CDR2 FQGNSA. The CDR3 covers 15 residues. Trimming removed 8 bases from V and 3 bases from J, with 19 bases in between. The DNA for the CDR3 is TGTGCCAGCTCTTCGTCGGGGGGGGATTACTATGGCTACACCTTC. It yields the protein CASSSSGGDYYGYTF.

Concerning this clone: At the DNA level, this CDR3 is encoded by other sequences in the same sample as well. This chain joins TRBV5-1 and TRBJ2-1; 8 bases fit TRBD1. The CDR3 has 14 residues. Trimming cost V 0 bases and J 6 bases; bases outside gene matches: 2. From germline, CDR1 is SGHRS and CDR2 YFSETQ. CDR3 sequence: CASSLAGTGNEQFF. In DNA form, the CDR3 reads TGCGCCAGCAGCTTGGCAGGGACAGGCAATGAGCAGTTCTTC.

V is TRBV29-1 and J is TRBJ1-4, with TRBD1 matching 10 bases. V lost 7 bases and J lost 7; bases outside the gene matches: 6. This CDR3 region has 13 residues. Looked up from germline, CDR1 is SQVTM and CDR2 is ANQGSEA. The CDR3 loop is CSADRGRVEKLFF. The CDR3 bases are TGCAGCGCAGACAGGGGGCGCGTTGAAAAACTGTTTTTT. The full variable domain, completed using reference TRBV29-1 and TRBJ1-4, is SAVISQKPSRDICQRGTSLTIQCQVDSQVTMMFWYRQQPGQSLTLIATANQGSEATYESGFVIDKFPISRPNLTFSTLTVSNMSPEDSSIYLCSADRGRVEKLFFGSGTQLSVL.

The rearrangement links TRBV6-5 to TRBJ2-7; 8 bases are a match to TRBD1. The length of the CDR3 is 13 residues. In germline, CDR1 is MNHEY, CDR2 SVGAGI. The J segment lost 5 bases and the V segment lost 4 bases, leaving 4 bases of the junction unmatched. CDR3 coding DNA: TGTGCCAGCAGTTCGACAGGGGTGGACGAGCAGTACTTC. This encodes CASSSTGVDEQYF.

V gene TRBV11-2 combines with J gene TRBJ2-2, with D possibly TRBD2 on 5 matching bases. Trimming left V 3 bases short and J 2 bases short, with 10 bases between. Germline-derived CDR1 and CDR2 are SGHAT and FQNNGV. The CDR3 runs 15 residues. The CDR3 DNA reads TGTGCCAGCAGCTTCTTGGACTTAAACACCGGGGAGCTGTTTTTT. Translating gives CASSFLDLNTGELFF.

The rearrangement links TRBV5-1 to TRBJ2-5; 7 nucleotides agree with TRBD2. The germline gives CDR1 SGHRS, CDR2 YFSETQ. The CDR3 covers 14 residues. V lost 2 bases and J lost 2; bases outside the gene matches: 3. CDR3 sequence: CASSFGAGQETQYF. The DNA of the CDR3 is TGCGCCAGCAGCTTCGGAGCGGGGCAAGAGACCCAGTACTTC.

This clone was detected once. The J gene is TRBJ2-1, the V gene TRBV2; 7 nucleotides match TRBD2. Germline V gene lookup returns CDR1 SNHLY and CDR2 FYNNEI. The CDR3 totals 11 residues. V was pared by 9 bases and J by 9 bases, with 5 bases of the junction left unmatched. The CDR3 nucleotides are TGTGCCAGTGAGGGAGGGGTTGAGCAGTTCTTC. Translation gives CASEGGVEQFF. The complete variable domain, with remaining parts taken from reference TRBV2 and TRBJ2-1, reads EPEVTQTPSHQVTQMGQEVILRCVPISNHLYFYWYRQILGQKVEFLVSFYNNEISEKSEIFDDQFSVERPDGSNFTLKIRSTKLEDSAMYFCASEGGVEQFFGPGTRLTVL.

J is TRBJ1-2 and V is TRBV29-1, with TRBD1 matching over 8 bases. Trimming removed 7 bases from V and 5 bases from J; junction bases left unmatched: 12. The V gene's germline CDR1 is SQVTM and CDR2 ANQGSEA. The CDR3 runs to 14 residues. CDR3 DNA sequence: TGCAGCGGGCTGGACAGGGAGGGACGATATGGCTACACCTTC. Protein: CSGLDREGRYGYTF. The full variable domain, rest sourced from reference TRBV29-1 and TRBJ1-2, is SAVISQKPSRDICQRGTSLTIQCQVDSQVTMMFWYRQQPGQSLTLIATANQGSEATYESGFVIDKFPISRPNLTFSTLTVSNMSPEDSSIYLCSGLDREGRYGYTFGSGTRLTVV.